Following are 6 T cell receptor beta chains from one sample sequenced in a study of blood T cell repertoires in COVID-19. Produced via immunoSEQ multiplex PCR; TCRdb's table is partial and in-frame only. The table records 100,000 to 150,000 clones, more than 75% of them present only once. Sequenced: peripheral blood. Receptor source: a human donor in a cohort sampled during active COVID-19.

This chain uses TRBV5-5 with TRBJ1-5; 11 bases match TRBD1. After removal of 2 bases from V and 2 bases from J, the junction contained 3 bases not matched to a gene. CDR3 length: 16 residues. Germline V gene lookup returns CDR1 SGHKS and CDR2 YYEKEE (reference sequence). The CDR3 is CASSFGQGAGNQPQHF. The CDR3 coding sequence is TGTGCCAGCAGCTTTGGACAGGGGGCCGGCAATCAGCCCCAGCATTTT.

This clone has more than one count but fewer than ten. The chain carries TRBV5-1 and TRBJ2-3; 11 bases are shared with TRBD2. V lost 2 bases to trimming and J lost 0 bases; unmatched junction nucleotides: 11. Germline V gene data show CDR1 as SGHRS and CDR2 as YFSETQ. The CDR3 runs to 19 residues. CDR3 sequence: CASSFPGLAATSSTDTQYF. In DNA, the CDR3 is TGCGCCAGCAGCTTCCCGGGACTAGCGGCAACGTCTAGCACAGATACGCAGTATTTT.

The chain combines TRBV5-1 with TRBJ1-1, with a possible D match to TRBD1 (5 bases). The germline gives CDR1 SGHRS, CDR2 YFSETQ. This CDR3 contains 15 residues. V was clipped by 3 bases and J by 4 bases, with 16 bases between them. CDR3 sequence reads: CASSSSGAGPTEAFF. Here the CDR3 DNA reads TGCGCCAGCAGCTCTAGTGGGGCAGGGCCCACTGAAGCTTTCTTT.

The chain links TRBV5-5 to TRBJ2-7, with 9 bases lining up with TRBD1. CDR3 length: 14 residues. The germline gives CDR1 SGHKS, CDR2 YYEKEE (reference sequence). The V gene end was trimmed by 0 bases and the J gene end by 7 bases; junction bases not matched to a gene: 5. CDR3 nucleotide sequence: TGTGCCAGCAGCTTGGCAGGACAGGGGAGGGAGCAGTACTTC. Translation: CASSLAGQGREQYF. The whole variable domain, remainder taken from reference TRBV5-5 and TRBJ2-7, is DAGVTQSPTHLIKTRGQQVTLRCSPISGHKSVSWYQQVLGQGPQFIFQYYEKEERGRGNFPDRFSARQFPNYSSELNVNALLLGDSALYLCASSLAGQGREQYFGPGTRLTVT.

J is TRBJ2-7 and V is TRBV6-1; tentative D call: TRBD1 (6 bases). V was shortened by 1 base and J by 9 bases, with 10 bases between the two germline ends. The germline V gene encodes CDR1 MNHNS and CDR2 SASEGT. The CDR3 has 12 amino acids. The CDR3 spells CASSEGQERQYF. The CDR3 region has the DNA TGTGCCAGCAGTGAAGGACAGGAACGGCAGTACTTC.

The V and J genes are TRBV7-9 and TRBJ2-3; TRBD1 is a possible D gene (6 bases). V was shortened by 5 bases and J by 2 bases, with 11 bases between the two germline ends. This CDR3 spans 14 amino acids. Germline V CDR1 and CDR2: SEHNR, FQNEAQ (reference sequence). CDR3 nucleotides: TGTGCCAGCAGCGTGGACAGACCCACAGATACGCAGTATTTT. Protein product: CASSVDRPTDTQYF.